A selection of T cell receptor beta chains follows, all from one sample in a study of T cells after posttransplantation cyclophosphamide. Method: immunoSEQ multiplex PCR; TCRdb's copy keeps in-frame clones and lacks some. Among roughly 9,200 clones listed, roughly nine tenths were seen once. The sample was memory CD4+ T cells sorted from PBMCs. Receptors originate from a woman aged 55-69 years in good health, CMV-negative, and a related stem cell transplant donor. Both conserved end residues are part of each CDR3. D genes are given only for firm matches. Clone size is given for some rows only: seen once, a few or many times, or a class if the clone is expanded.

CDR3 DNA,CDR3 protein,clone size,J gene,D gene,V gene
TGCAGCGTCGCTTTGGCAGGGGGATTGTATGAAAAACTGTTTTTT,CSVALAGGLYEKLFF,.,TRBJ1-4,TRBD1,TRBV29-1
TGCAGCGTTGAGGGGGACTGGGCTCAGCCCCAGCATTTT,CSVEGDWAQPQHF,once,TRBJ1-5,.,TRBV29-1
TGCGCCAGCAGCTTGGCCGGGTTAGCGGGAGGGCCGGGCGGCGATGAGCAGTTCTTC,CASSLAGLAGGPGGDEQFF,.,TRBJ2-1,TRBD2,TRBV5-1
TGTGCCAGTCAGGGACAGGCGAATTCACCCCTCCACTTT,CASQGQANSPLHF,.,TRBJ1-6,TRBD1,TRBV19
TGTGCCAGCAGCTTATCAGACTCTGGAAACACCATATATTTT,CASSLSDSGNTIYF,.,TRBJ1-3,.,TRBV11-1
TGTGCCAGCAGCCAAGTAAGCCCCTACAATGAGCAGTTCTTC,CASSQVSPYNEQFF,.,TRBJ2-1,.,TRBV14
TGTGCCAGCAGCGCGCCGGAGGCGGAGACCCAGTACTTC,CASSAPEAETQYF,.,TRBJ2-5,.,TRBV7-3
TGCGCCAGCAGCTCAAGGACAGGGGGAGAGGAGACCCAGTACTTC,CASSSRTGGEETQYF,once,TRBJ2-5,TRBD1,TRBV5-1
TGTGCCAGCAGTGAACAGGGCCCGTCCTACGAGCAGTACTTC,CASSEQGPSYEQYF,few,TRBJ2-7,.,TRBV2
TGTGCAAGTCGCTCCAAGCGAGGGAGGGACGGCGGGCATTCACCCCTCCACTTT,CASRSKRGRDGGHSPLHF,few,TRBJ1-6,.,TRBV12-2
TGTGCCAGCACCCAGACAGGGGCTTGGAGGTTTGAAGCTTTCTTT,CASTQTGAWRFEAFF,.,TRBJ1-1,TRBD1,TRBV28
TGTGCCAGCAGCGACTCAGGGGTTTGGTTCGATTCACCCCTCCACTTT,CASSDSGVWFDSPLHF,.,TRBJ1-6,.,TRBV2
TGTGCCAGCAGCCCTACCGGGACAGGGGAAGAGACCCAGTACTTC,CASSPTGTGEETQYF,once,TRBJ2-5,TRBD1,TRBV11-1
TGTGCCAGCAGTTTACCGGGCCAAGAGACCCAGTACTTC,CASSLPGQETQYF,.,TRBJ2-5,.,TRBV28
TGTGCCAGTAGCCCACCGAGCGGGGGCACAGATACGCAGTATTTT,CASSPPSGGTDTQYF,.,TRBJ2-3,TRBD2,TRBV19
TGCGCCAGCAGCCAAGATCGGGGGGATTCCCCCCTCCACTTT,CASSQDRGDSPLHF,few,TRBJ1-6,.,TRBV4-3
TGTGCCAGCAGTTCCACGGGGGTTGAAGCTTTCTTT,CASSSTGVEAFF,.,TRBJ1-1,.,TRBV6-6
TGCGCCAGCAGCCAACCACAGGGTAGCACAGATACGCAGTATTTT,CASSQPQGSTDTQYF,.,TRBJ2-3,.,TRBV4-1
TGTGCCATCAGTGAGTCGACAGACTTAGATACGCAGTATTTT,CAISESTDLDTQYF,.,TRBJ2-3,.,TRBV10-3
TGCGCCAGCAGCCCGATTCTAGCGGGGGTTGGGGCCAACGTCCTGACTTTC,CASSPILAGVGANVLTF,.,TRBJ2-6,TRBD2,TRBV4-3
TGTGCCAGCAGCGCCCAGGGACTAGCGGGTTCTGATACGCAGTATTTT,CASSAQGLAGSDTQYF,.,TRBJ2-3,TRBD2,TRBV2
TGTGCCAGCAGCTTGGGCCAAGGGACAGGTTACAATGAGCAGTTCTTC,CASSLGQGTGYNEQFF,.,TRBJ2-1,TRBD1,TRBV5-4
TGCGCCAGCAGCTTGGGTTCAGGGAATTCCCCCCTCCACTTT,CASSLGSGNSPLHF,once,TRBJ1-6,.,TRBV5-1
TGTGCCAGCTCACCAGGGGCTGGTGGAAACACCATATATTTT,CASSPGAGGNTIYF,.,TRBJ1-3,.,TRBV18
TGTGCCAGCAGCTCGGTAGCGGGAAGCAATGAGCAGTTCTTC,CASSSVAGSNEQFF,.,TRBJ2-1,TRBD2,TRBV11-3
TGTGCCAGCATCGGGGGCGGGAGGAGGGGTGAGCAGTTCTTC,CASIGGGRRGEQFF,.,TRBJ2-1,TRBD2,TRBV27
TGTGCCAGCAATACAGAGCCCCAGTTCTTC,CASNTEPQFF,.,TRBJ2-1,.,TRBV6-5
TGTGCCAGCAGACCTTCAGGATCCAGTGGCTACACCTTC,CASRPSGSSGYTF,once,TRBJ1-2,.,TRBV7-9
TGTGCCAGCAGCGTCTTCCAGGGGTCCTACAATGAGCAGTTCTTC,CASSVFQGSYNEQFF,.,TRBJ2-1,.,TRBV2
TGTGCCACCAGCAGAGATTTCACGGGGACAGGGCGCAATCAGCCCCAGCATTTT,CATSRDFTGTGRNQPQHF,.,TRBJ1-5,TRBD1,TRBV15
TGTGCCAGTAGGGGGCAGGGGGAAGCTGAAGCTTTCTTT,CASRGQGEAEAFF,.,TRBJ1-1,TRBD1,TRBV19
TGTGCCAGCAGTTACTCCCCTTTTAAGCCCTTCTTT,CASSYSPFKPFF,.,TRBJ1-1,.,TRBV6-6
TGTGCCAGCAGCCCTGGGACTAGCGGCCCCACCGGGGAGCTGTTTTTT,CASSPGTSGPTGELFF,.,TRBJ2-2,TRBD2,TRBV7-3
TGTGCCAGCAGTTTATGGTCTAGCGGGGCCAACACCGGGGAGCTGTTTTTT,CASSLWSSGANTGELFF,.,TRBJ2-2,TRBD2,TRBV27
TGTGCCAGCAGTGAATTATCGGGCGGGAGGAGTGAGCAGTTCTTC,CASSELSGGRSEQFF,.,TRBJ2-1,TRBD2,TRBV6-1
TGTGCCAGCAGCTCCGGACAGATCAGCTCCTATAATTCCCCCCTCCACTTT,CASSSGQISSYNSPLHF,.,TRBJ1-6,.,TRBV11-1
TGTGCCAGCAGTTATGGGGCGCCCGCTGGCTACGAGCAGTACTTC,CASSYGAPAGYEQYF,.,TRBJ2-7,.,TRBV6-6
TGTGCCAGCAGCCGGGTAGGGGCGTCCCCTTACGAGCAGTACTTC,CASSRVGASPYEQYF,.,TRBJ2-7,.,TRBV11-2
TGTGCCAGCAGCGATCCAGCGGGGGGGTTCAAAAACATTCAGTACTTC,CASSDPAGGFKNIQYF,.,TRBJ2-4,TRBD2,TRBV5-5
TGTGCCACCAGCAGAGGGGGGGGCCAAATTCAAGAGACCCAGTACTTC,CATSRGGGQIQETQYF,.,TRBJ2-5,.,TRBV15
TGTGCCAGCAGGCTTAGGCCCCGGACAGGGCCCCTAAGCGACAATGAGCAGTTCTTC,CASRLRPRTGPLSDNEQFF,.,TRBJ2-1,TRBD1,TRBV7-2
TGTGCCAGCAGTGAAGGTGGAGGGGCTAATGAAAAACTGTTTTTT,CASSEGGGANEKLFF,few,TRBJ1-4,.,TRBV25-1